One and the same sample provided the 24 T cell receptor beta chains below, sequenced in a study of patients and donors after allogeneic stem cell transplantation. TCRdb redid the calling of the RT-PCR reads with MiXCR, one entry per CDR3 protein. The sample contains hundreds of thousands of distinct CDR3 sequences, 38% of which appear only once. The specimen was blood, either unsorted or a sorted T cell fraction (not recorded which). These receptors were taken from a human donor who was either an allogeneic HSCT recipient or a stem cell or donor lymphocyte infusion donor (not recorded which). It is not recorded whose cells these are; they may come from a transplant donor.

The rearrangement uses TRBV27 and TRBJ2-2; D not certain. Germline-derived CDR1 and CDR2 are MNHEY and SMNVEV (reference sequence). The CDR3 covers 16 residues. The V and J ends lost 2 bases and 1 base respectively, with 11 bases between them. CDR3 coding DNA: TGTGCCAGCAGTTTAAATGGGAAGGGGAACACCGGGGAGCTGTTTTTT. Its translation: CASSLNGKGNTGELFF.

The chain uses TRBV3-1 and TRBJ2-7; D is perhaps TRBD1 (6 bases). The CDR3 loop spans 14 amino acids. V lost 4 bases and J 0 bases, leaving 10 bases between the germline ends. CDR1 is LGHDT, CDR2 YNNKEL, per germline (reference sequence). The CDR3 here is CASSPTDSSYEQYF. CDR3 DNA: TGTGCCAGCAGCCCGACGGACAGCTCCTACGAGCAGTACTTC.

This chain links TRBV12-3 or TRBV12-4 with TRBJ2-2, with D possibly called TRBD1 or TRBD2 (5 bases each). V shed 5 bases and J shed 1 base, with 14 bases lying between them. The CDR3 has 16 residues. CDR3 in DNA: TGTGCCAGCAGTCCCTCGGGACGGATGAACACCGGGGAGCTGTTTTTT. Amino acids: CASSPSGRMNTGELFF.

V gene TRBV7-9 combines with J gene TRBJ1-1; D is ambiguous. The CDR3 totals 15 residues. Germline CDR1 SEHNR, CDR2 FQNEAQ (reference sequence). Trimming took off 1 base at V and 1 base at J, with 10 bases between the two ends. The CDR3 spells CASSLGGMGNTEAFF. The CDR3, as DNA: TGTGCCAGCAGCTTAGGAGGGATGGGGAACACTGAAGCTTTCTTT.

The rearrangement links TRBV4-1 to TRBJ2-1; a possible D gene is TRBD2 (5 bases). V was shortened by 0 bases and J by 2 bases, with 20 bases between the two germline ends. The CDR3 runs to 19 residues. CDR1 is MGHRA, CDR2 YSYEKL, per germline. CDR3 sequence: CASSQEGGSHFPTYNEQFF. CDR3 in DNA: TGCGCCAGCAGCCAAGAAGGTGGGAGCCACTTCCCCACCTACAATGAGCAGTTCTTC.

Ten or more counts support this clonotype. V gene TRBV12-3 or TRBV12-4 combines with J gene TRBJ1-5; D possibly corresponds to TRBD1 (5 bases). V shed 5 bases and J shed 3 bases, with 11 bases lying between them. CDR3 length equals 14 residues. DNA of the CDR3: TGTGCCAGCAGTCCCCAGGGTACCAATCAGCCCCAGCATTTT. It yields the protein CASSPQGTNQPQHF.

This clonotype came up a few times. The chain links TRBV5-6 to TRBJ1-4, with D maybe TRBD1 (5 bases). CDR1 is SGHDT, CDR2 YYEEEE, per germline. Trimming removed 1 base at V and 3 bases at J, with 13 bases between. The CDR3 has 16 residues. The DNA of the CDR3 is TGTGCCAGCAGCTTGAGCAGGGAGGTTCCTAATGAAAAACTGTTTTTT. It is translated as CASSLSREVPNEKLFF.

This chain joins TRBV25-1 and TRBJ2-1; maybe TRBD1 (5 bases). The CDR3 is 13 residues long. V lost 11 bases and J 8 bases, leaving 19 bases between the germline ends. From germline, CDR1 is MGHDK and CDR2 SYGVNS. The CDR3 DNA reads TGTGCCTCCAGCAAATATAGGGGCGATGAGCAGTTCTTC. Translation: CASSKYRGDEQFF.

At least ten counts were recorded for this clonotype. The CDR3 reads CASSLWAGPGEQYF. The DNA for the CDR3 is TGTGCCAGCAGCTTATGGGCAGGCCCCGGCGAGCAGTACTTC. The rearrangement joins TRBV7-9 to TRBJ2-7; no definite D call. This CDR3 has 14 amino acids. The germline V and J ends were trimmed by 2 bases and 6 bases, with 14 bases remaining between them. Looked up from germline, CDR1 is SEHNR and CDR2 is FQNEAQ (reference sequence).

The V gene is TRBV20-1, the J gene TRBJ1-4; TRBD1 matches 11 bases. J lost 8 bases, V lost 6 bases, and 5 bases had no gene match. CDR3 size: 13 residues. Per the germline V gene, CDR1 is DFQATT and CDR2 is SNEGSKA (reference sequence). The DNA for the CDR3 is TGCAGTGCCCCCGGGACAGGGGGAGAAAAACTGTTTTTT. This translates into CSAPGTGGEKLFF.

This clonotype has only a few counts. This chain uses TRBV3-1 with TRBJ1-6, with a possible D match to TRBD1 (6 bases). V gave up 0 bases and J gave up 9 bases, with 15 bases separating them. The CDR3 is 16 amino acids. Germline V gives CDR1 LGHDT, CDR2 YNNKEL (reference sequence). In DNA form, the CDR3 reads TGTGCCAGCAGCCAAGATTGGGGGGGCGCAGGTTCACCCCTCCACTTT. It encodes CASSQDWGGAGSPLHF.

This clonotype was counted a few times. The gene calls are TRBV12-3 or TRBV12-4 and TRBJ1-5; D gene ambiguous. Trimming took 6 bases from V and 9 from J, leaving 12 bases between them. The CDR3 has 12 residues. The CDR3: CASSHPAAPQHF. The CDR3 DNA sequence: TGTGCCAGCAGCCACCCCGCTGCGCCCCAGCATTTT.

The J gene is TRBJ1-1, the V gene TRBV3-1; D remains ambiguous. CDR1 LGHDT and CDR2 YNNKEL come from the germline V gene (reference sequence). The CDR3 spans 16 residues. The ends were cut back, 1 base at V and 0 bases at J, with 12 bases in the middle. In nucleotides, the CDR3 is TGTGCCAGCAGCCAAGGGTCCAGACAAATGAACACTGAAGCTTTCTTT. This sequence encodes CASSQGSRQMNTEAFF.

The gene calls are TRBV29-1 and TRBJ2-1; 9 bases fit TRBD2. The CDR3 covers 15 residues. V lost 4 bases to trimming and J lost 4 bases; unmatched junction nucleotides: 8. Germline V gene sequence: CDR1 SQVTM, CDR2 ANQGSEA. CDR3: CSVGTAGGSYNEQFF. For the CDR3, the DNA is TGCAGCGTTGGGACGGCGGGGGGGTCTTACAATGAGCAGTTCTTC.

The chain joins TRBV6-1 to TRBJ1-1; D not certain. Per the germline V gene, CDR1 is MNHNS and CDR2 is SASEGT. This CDR3 contains 13 residues. Trimming pared 3 bases from V and 1 base from J, leaving 6 bases between. This CDR3 reads CASSDVGNTEAFF. CDR3 in DNA: TGTGCCAGCAGTGATGTGGGGAACACTGAAGCTTTCTTT.

V usage is TRBV18 and J usage is TRBJ2-4; the match to TRBD1 covers 9 bases. The germline V gene has CDR1 KGHSH and CDR2 LQKENI. The CDR3 is 13 amino acids. V shed 3 bases and J 6 bases; nucleotides not matched to a gene: 0. CDR3 coding DNA: TGTGCCAGCTCACCGGGACAGGGAAACATTCAGTACTTC. Translation gives CASSPGQGNIQYF.

CDR3 coding DNA: TGCAGCGTTGAAGACTGGGGCAATGAGCAGTTCTTC. Translation: CSVEDWGNEQFF. The chain recombines TRBV29-1 with TRBJ2-1; D gene uncertain. Germline V lookup: CDR1 SQVTM, CDR2 ANQGSEA. CDR3 length equals 12 residues. Trimming shortened V by 0 bases and J by 6 bases, and 6 bases separated the two germline ends.

This clonotype was picked up a small number of times. The chain has TRBV2 and TRBJ1-5; D remains ambiguous. Germline lookup yields CDR1 SNHLY and CDR2 FYNNEI. Trimming cost V 0 bases and J 0 bases, with 6 bases left between them. The CDR3 loop spans 15 amino acids. The CDR3 DNA sequence: TGTGCCAGCAGTGAAGCAACTCATAGCAATCAGCCCCAGCATTTT. Translated: CASSEATHSNQPQHF.

This clonotype was picked up a small number of times. The chain couples TRBV20-1 to TRBJ1-4, with D uncertain. Trimming left V 3 bases short and J 5 bases short, with 13 bases between. The CDR3 loop spans 14 amino acids. Germline V lookup: CDR1 DFQATT, CDR2 SNEGSKA (reference sequence). CDR3 region: CSASNVGRNEKLFF. The CDR3 bases are TGCAGTGCTAGCAACGTAGGACGGAATGAAAAACTGTTTTTT.

This sequence joins TRBV6-5 and TRBJ2-5; D assignment may be TRBD1 or TRBD2 (5 bases each). V was cut by 7 bases and J by 2 bases, with 17 bases left in between. There are 15 residues in the CDR3. Germline V gives CDR1 MNHEY, CDR2 SVGAGI. CDR3 sequence: CASNRWGRGQETQYF. DNA for the CDR3: TGTGCCAGCAATAGGTGGGGCCGGGGACAAGAGACCCAGTACTTC.

This chain connects TRBV12-3 or TRBV12-4 to TRBJ2-7; 8 positions agree with TRBD1. This CDR3 is 14 amino acids long. J lost 4 bases, V lost 1 base, and 3 bases had no gene match. CDR3: CASSLGRTGYEQYF. CDR3 nucleotides: TGTGCCAGCAGTTTAGGGAGGACAGGGTACGAGCAGTACTTC.

V usage is TRBV6-5 and J usage is TRBJ1-5; 7 bases agree with TRBD1. V dropped 0 bases and J dropped 4; count of bases not matched to a gene: 0. This CDR3 spans 14 amino acids. The germline CDR1 and CDR2 sequences are MNHEY and SVGAGI. The CDR3 loop is CASSYSTGNQPQHF. CDR3 sequence (DNA): TGTGCCAGCAGTTACTCGACAGGGAATCAGCCCCAGCATTTT.

This sequence joins TRBV5-1 and TRBJ2-5; 7 bases align to TRBD2. The CDR3 is made up of 14 amino acids. V lost 0 bases to trimming and J lost 5 bases; unmatched junction nucleotides: 4. Germline V gene data show CDR1 as SGHRS and CDR2 as YFSETQ. CDR3 in DNA: TGCGCCAGCAGCTTGGAACTAGCGAGGGAGACCCAGTACTTC. Residues: CASSLELARETQYF.

The V call is TRBV7-8, the J call TRBJ2-5; 10 nucleotides align to TRBD2. This CDR3 region has 15 residues. Trimming at V came to 5 bases and at J to 2 bases, leaving 5 bases not matched to a gene. Germline V CDR1 and CDR2: SGHVS, FQNEAQ. CDR3 DNA sequence: TGTGCCAGCAGCGACCTAGCGGGGGTACAAGAGACCCAGTACTTC. This codes for CASSDLAGVQETQYF.